A selection of T cell receptor beta chains follows, all from one sample in a study of type 1 regulatory T cells. Their antigens are not known. TCRdb re-derived calls from the reads in MiXCR, one entry per CDR3 protein. The table lists 55,000 to 65,000 distinct CDR3 sequences, approximately 60% of them singletons. The sequencing sample was made of cultured non-Tr1 T cells, either the whole culture or a sorted T cell fraction (not recorded which). The receptors stem from a human donor in good health. Each CDR3 is given with its conserved first and last residue. Each record gives: D gene, clone size, V gene, J gene, CDR3 protein, CDR3 DNA. The D gene is left open where the match is weak. Rows give clone size only sometimes, using once, few, many, or a class for an expanded clone.

>TRBD1|few|TRBV5-1|TRBJ1-1
CASSLAPGGGTEAFF
TGCGCCAGCAGCTTGGCCCCAGGGGGGGGCACTGAAGCTTTCTTT
>.|.|TRBV5-5|TRBJ2-1
CASSMREYNEQFF
TGTGCCAGCAGTATGAGGGAGTACAATGAGCAGTTCTTC
>.|.|TRBV18|TRBJ1-1
CASSKTGVVNTEAFF
TGTGCCAGCTCAAAAACCGGGGTGGTGAACACTGAAGCTTTCTTT
>TRBD1|.|TRBV28|TRBJ2-7
CASSPIGQGYSTEQYF
TGTGCCAGCAGTCCTATTGGACAGGGGTACTCCACCGAGCAGTACTTC
>TRBD1|once|TRBV6-2/TRBV6-3|TRBJ1-5
CASKDRANQPQHF
TGTGCCAGTAAGGACAGGGCTAATCAGCCCCAGCATTTT
>.|.|TRBV5-6|TRBJ2-1
CASSLERVSSYNEQFF
TGTGCCAGCAGCCTAGAACGGGTAAGCTCCTACAATGAGCAGTTCTTC
>.|.|TRBV12-5|TRBJ2-1
CASGSELSSYNEQFF
TGTGCTAGTGGTTCAGAACTGAGCTCCTACAATGAGCAGTTCTTC
>TRBD2|few|TRBV28|TRBJ2-5
CASRPSGSSGTQYF
TGTGCCAGCAGACCAAGCGGGAGCTCGGGGACCCAGTACTTC
>.|.|TRBV20-1|TRBJ2-1
CSALVSEQFF
TGCAGTGCTTTAGTGAGTGAGCAGTTCTTC
>.|.|TRBV7-2|TRBJ2-1
CASSLLVNEQFF
TGTGCCAGCAGCTTATTGGTAAATGAGCAGTTCTTC
>.|.|TRBV29-1|TRBJ2-3
CSAGGGSGVDTQYF
TGCAGCGCCGGGGGCGGGAGCGGTGTTGATACGCAGTATTTT
>TRBD1|once|TRBV5-1|TRBJ1-6
CASSFSGGRDSPLHF
TGCGCCAGCAGCTTTTCAGGGGGCAGGGATTCACCCCTCCACTTT
>.|.|TRBV7-2|TRBJ1-5
CASSQELGEGNQPQHF
TGTGCCAGCAGCCAAGAGCTCGGGGAGGGGAATCAGCCCCAGCATTTT
>.|.|TRBV2|TRBJ1-2
CASSDRDVHGYTF
TGTGCCAGCAGCGACCGGGACGTACATGGCTACACCTTC
>.|.|TRBV7-9|TRBJ2-2
CASSPMSTGGELFF
TGTGCCAGCAGCCCCATGTCGACAGGCGGGGAGCTGTTTTTT
>.|.|TRBV3-1|TRBJ2-7
CASSQAEYEQYF
TGTGCCAGCAGCCAGGCCGAGTACGAGCAGTACTTC
>.|.|TRBV28|TRBJ2-7
CASSLPRTRGGGYEQYF
TGTGCCAGCAGTTTACCCCGAACGAGGGGAGGAGGATACGAGCAGTACTTC
>.|.|TRBV7-2|TRBJ2-3
CASSESFTDTQYF
TGTGCCAGCAGCGAATCCTTCACAGATACGCAGTATTTT
>.|.|TRBV7-8|TRBJ2-5
CASSVWTDQYF
TGTGCCAGCAGCGTGTGGACGGACCAGTACTTC
>TRBD2|.|TRBV20-1|TRBJ2-1
CSAMTLAGEREQFF
TGCAGTGCCATGACTTTAGCGGGAGAGCGAGAGCAGTTCTTC
>.|few|TRBV19|TRBJ1-1
CASSMGQARYSEAFF
TGTGCCAGTAGTATGGGCCAGGCCCGTTATTCTGAAGCTTTCTTT
>.|.|TRBV20-1|TRBJ1-1
CSARDTNSGMWDTEAFF
TGCAGTGCTAGAGATACGAATTCGGGGATGTGGGACACTGAAGCTTTCTTT
>TRBD2|.|TRBV10-3|TRBJ2-4
CAVSGEAAPKYF
TGTGCCGTGAGCGGGGAAGCCGCCCCTAAGTACTTC
>.|.|TRBV20-1|TRBJ2-3
CSAATRASTDTQYF
TGCAGTGCTGCGACTAGGGCTAGCACAGATACGCAGTATTTT
>.|few|TRBV7-2|TRBJ2-7
CATSKDRTYEQYF
TGTGCCACCTCGAAGGACAGAACCTACGAGCAGTACTTC
>.|.|TRBV9|TRBJ2-5
CASSVGIGQETQYF
TGTGCCAGCAGCGTAGGCATCGGCCAAGAGACCCAGTACTTC
>.|.|TRBV20-1|TRBJ1-1
CSAIYRTNTEAFF
TGCAGTGCTATATACAGGACGAACACTGAAGCTTTCTTT
>.|.|TRBV9|TRBJ2-5
CASSVGTGSETQYF
TGTGCCAGCAGCGTAGGTACCGGGAGTGAGACCCAGTACTTC
>TRBD2|.|TRBV11-2|TRBJ2-5
CASSSGRLAGGPQETQYF
TGTGCCAGCAGCTCCGGTCGGCTAGCGGGAGGGCCACAAGAGACCCAGTACTTC
>TRBD2|.|TRBV5-4|TRBJ2-7
CASSLEGREGNEQYF
TGTGCCAGCAGCTTGGAGGGTAGGGAGGGGAACGAGCAGTACTTC
>.|.|TRBV5-1|TRBJ2-5
CASSLEQDEGTQYF
TGCGCCAGCAGCTTGGAACAGGATGAGGGTACCCAGTACTTC
>.|.|TRBV12-3/TRBV12-4|TRBJ2-6
CASSGIGANVLTF
TGTGCCAGCTCAGGGATTGGGGCCAACGTCCTGACTTTC
>.|.|TRBV11-2|TRBJ2-1
CASMMALSSYNEQFF
TGTGCCAGCATGATGGCACTGAGCTCCTACAATGAGCAGTTCTTC
>.|.|TRBV5-4|TRBJ2-2
CASSPSSQGTGELFF
TGTGCCAGCAGCCCTTCGTCCCAGGGGACCGGGGAGCTGTTTTTT
>.|.|TRBV12-3/TRBV12-4|TRBJ2-1
CASSNRVFEFF
TGTGCCAGCAGCAACAGGGTTTTCGAGTTCTTC
>.|.|TRBV5-1|TRBJ2-7
CASSLVGGRVYEQYF
TGCGCCAGCAGCTTGGTGGGGGGCAGGGTCTACGAGCAGTACTTC
>.|.|TRBV6-1|TRBJ1-6
CASSSEGANSPLHF
TGTGCCAGCAGCTCCGAGGGTGCCAATTCACCCCTCCACTTT
>TRBD1|few|TRBV4-2|TRBJ1-4
CASSQDWTGNEKLFF
TGTGCCAGCAGCCAAGATTGGACAGGGAATGAAAAACTGTTTTTT
>.|.|TRBV3-1|TRBJ1-1
CASSQSSEAFF
TGTGCCAGCAGCCAATCCTCTGAAGCTTTCTTT
>.|.|TRBV20-1|TRBJ2-3
CSARDNRGAGGLPTDTQYF
TGCAGTGCTAGAGATAATCGGGGGGCTGGCGGCCTCCCCACAGATACGCAGTATTTT
>TRBD2|.|TRBV6-5|TRBJ2-7
CASSYSRLAGIYEQYF
TGTGCCAGCAGTTACTCCAGACTAGCGGGAATTTACGAGCAGTACTTC
>.|.|TRBV4-1|TRBJ2-7
CASSPVPGHDSFYEQYF
TGCGCCAGCAGCCCAGTCCCGGGACACGATTCTTTCTACGAGCAGTACTTC
>.|.|TRBV7-9|TRBJ2-2
CASSLGDYPHRELFF
TGTGCCAGCAGCTTAGGAGACTACCCCCACAGGGAGCTGTTTTTT
>.|few|TRBV5-6|TRBJ1-1
CASSTSTLNTEAFF
TGTGCCAGCAGCACCTCGACATTGAACACTGAAGCTTTCTTT
>TRBD1|once|TRBV19|TRBJ2-2
CASSETGGRAGELFF
TGTGCCAGTAGTGAAACAGGGGGCCGCGCCGGGGAGCTGTTTTTT
>.|few|TRBV4-1|TRBJ1-4
CASTPRLRLTNEKLFF
TGCGCCAGCACCCCTAGACTTCGGTTAACTAATGAAAAACTGTTTTTT
>.|.|TRBV5-4|TRBJ2-2
CASSLASRVDTGELFF
TGTGCCAGCAGCTTGGCGAGCAGGGTCGACACCGGGGAGCTGTTTTTT
>TRBD2|.|TRBV20-1|TRBJ2-1
CSASLRERNNEQFF
TGCAGTGCTAGTTTGCGGGAGAGGAACAATGAGCAGTTCTTC
>TRBD2|.|TRBV28|TRBJ2-7
CASSAPGGYEQYF
TGTGCCAGCAGTGCCCCGGGGGGCTACGAGCAGTACTTC
>TRBD1|.|TRBV7-9|TRBJ2-3
CASRTGTGGDTQYF
TGTGCCAGCAGGACCGGGACAGGGGGGGATACGCAGTATTTT
>.|.|TRBV5-1|TRBJ2-3
CASSFSRAYTDTQYF
TGCGCCAGCAGCTTCTCCCGGGCCTACACAGATACGCAGTATTTT
>.|once|TRBV18|TRBJ2-1
CASSPPEKLGNEQFF
TGTGCCAGCTCACCACCTGAGAAATTAGGGAATGAGCAGTTCTTC
>.|.|TRBV24-1|TRBJ2-2
CATSDRDTNTGELFF
TGTGCCACCAGTGATCGGGACACTAACACCGGGGAGCTGTTTTTT
>.|.|TRBV7-2|TRBJ2-7
CASSLDRAVSYEQYF
TGTGCCAGCAGCTTAGACAGGGCCGTCTCCTACGAGCAGTACTTC